A selection of T cell receptor beta chains follows, all from one sample in a study of blood T cell repertoires in COVID-19. The data were produced by immunoSEQ multiplex PCR, yet TCRdb's version contains in-frame clones alone and is incomplete. This sample has some 370,000 clones, with around 91% found just once. The sample consisted of peripheral blood. The receptors stem from a young man with active or convalescent COVID-19. The CDR3 runs from the conserved cysteine through the conserved F or W. A row's size may be missing; if present it is once, few, many or a size class.

J gene,V gene,clone size,CDR3 protein
TRBJ2-2,TRBV6-2/TRBV6-3,NA,CASSYGTPRDTGELFF
TRBJ2-7,TRBV18,NA,CASSPPKDRFNSYEQYF
TRBJ1-2,TRBV28,few,CASSLSGGAHDYTF
TRBJ2-7,TRBV7-2,NA,CASSFTTGLTTYEQYF
TRBJ1-5,TRBV7-2,NA,CASSGEWGGQPQHF
TRBJ1-1,TRBV30,NA,CAWIWDRAKNTEAFF
TRBJ2-1,TRBV7-9,NA,CASSTKLAGVYNEQFF
TRBJ2-1,TRBV4-3,NA,CASSQGRGLGNEQFF
TRBJ2-7,TRBV27,NA,CATRRGGPHEQYF
TRBJ2-3,TRBV7-3,NA,CASSLGRGSTDTQYF
TRBJ1-5,TRBV12-3/TRBV12-4,NA,CASSLAGGQPQHF
TRBJ2-3,TRBV18,NA,CASSPGADTQYF
TRBJ2-7,TRBV18,NA,CASSPSRDTNEQYF
TRBJ2-1,TRBV5-1,few,CASSPGDLYNEQFF
TRBJ2-2,TRBV9,NA,CASSTGLAGGEGELFF
TRBJ2-1,TRBV19,NA,CASSIVAGTYNEQFF
TRBJ2-7,TRBV6-5,NA,CASSLMTSGGEQYF
TRBJ1-3,TRBV15,NA,CATRTTGPGNTIYF
TRBJ2-7,TRBV3-1/TRBV3-2,NA,CASSSWDSNYEQYF
TRBJ1-1,TRBV29-1,NA,CSVSRTGQGPVTEAFF
TRBJ2-7,TRBV14,NA,CASGSSYEQYF
TRBJ2-1,TRBV20-1,NA,CSASRVGQFF
TRBJ1-1,TRBV12-5,NA,CASGLREGAEAFF
TRBJ2-1,TRBV14,once,CASSQPTHPYNEQFF
TRBJ1-1,TRBV19,NA,CASSMGTRGLAEAFF
TRBJ1-4,TRBV6-5,NA,CASSLVATNEKLFF
TRBJ1-1,TRBV27,once,CASSSSTGNEAFF
TRBJ2-1,TRBV29-1,once,CSVAIQGGEQFF
TRBJ2-3,TRBV11-3,NA,CASSLGVAGTDTQYF
TRBJ2-1,TRBV7-2,NA,CASSLEPAATNEQFF
TRBJ2-5,TRBV6-2/TRBV6-3,NA,CASSYTGKETQYF
TRBJ2-1,TRBV27,NA,CASSPQTSGLPYNEQFF
TRBJ2-7,TRBV19,once,CASKTGDSEQYF
TRBJ1-1,TRBV12-3/TRBV12-4,NA,CASSYDSTEAFF
TRBJ1-2,TRBV6-5,NA,CASSLGHYDGYTF
TRBJ2-7,TRBV28,NA,CASRKQLYEQYF
TRBJ1-6,TRBV6-4,NA,CASSIQGQDNSPLHF
TRBJ2-5,TRBV30,NA,CAWSPGLSQYF
TRBJ1-2,TRBV19,NA,CASSMSNSFYGYTF
TRBJ1-1,TRBV18,NA,CASSQLRGRNEAFF
TRBJ1-5,TRBV20-1,NA,CSASRSNQPQHF
TRBJ2-7,TRBV9,NA,CASSRQGMYEQYF
TRBJ2-2,TRBV5-1,NA,CASSETSIAGELFF
TRBJ2-7,TRBV11-1,NA,CASSLEGYEQYF
TRBJ1-4,TRBV20-1,NA,CSASLWGEANEKLFF